This TCR beta chain originates from a study of CD8 T cells in ankylosing spondylitis. Findings and limits, study-wide: Clones linked to disease, bearing a CD8+ phenotype, were relatively rare in peripheral blood. Some motif variants had been reported before (in reactive arthritis synovial fluid and blood). The authors reported significant enrichment of disease-linked clones in matched ankylosing spondylitis synovial fluid. A motif in TCR beta, a set of several highly homologous variants, appeared characteristic of ankylosing spondylitis blood.

This clonotype was seen only a few times. Its antigen is not known. V gave up 0 bases and J gave up 2 bases, with 7 bases separating them. CDR1 and CDR2 from the germline V gene are SNHLY and FYNNEI. The CDR3 extends over 14 amino acids. Libraries for TCR beta were made by quantitative 5'-RACE with molecular barcodes. Via MiXCR, TCRdb re-called the 5' RACE reads, giving one row per CDR3 protein. The profile shows around 770,000 distinct CDR3 sequences, 15% to 20% of them singletons. The chain employs TRBV2 and TRBJ1-2; the D is unclear. This clonotype originated in a male donor with ankylosing spondylitis. The sequenced material came from blood, either unsorted or a sorted T cell fraction (not recorded which). The chain's CDR3 is CASSEAAGNYGYTF. The DNA for the CDR3 is TGTGCCAGCAGTGAAGCGGCCGGAAACTATGGCTACACCTTC.